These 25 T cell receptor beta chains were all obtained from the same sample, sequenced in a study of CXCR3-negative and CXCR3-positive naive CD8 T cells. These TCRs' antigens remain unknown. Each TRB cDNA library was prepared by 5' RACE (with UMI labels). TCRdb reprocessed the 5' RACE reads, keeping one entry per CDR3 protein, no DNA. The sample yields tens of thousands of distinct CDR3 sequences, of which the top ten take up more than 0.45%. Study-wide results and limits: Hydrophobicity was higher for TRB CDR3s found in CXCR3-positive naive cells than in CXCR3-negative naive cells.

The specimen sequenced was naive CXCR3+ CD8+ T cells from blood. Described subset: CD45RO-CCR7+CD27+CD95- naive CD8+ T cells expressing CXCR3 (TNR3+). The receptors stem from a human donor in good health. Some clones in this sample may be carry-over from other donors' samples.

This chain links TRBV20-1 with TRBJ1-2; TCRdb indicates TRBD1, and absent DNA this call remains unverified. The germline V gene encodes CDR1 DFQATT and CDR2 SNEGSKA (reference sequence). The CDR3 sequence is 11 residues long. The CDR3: CSPFGGAGYTF.

The CDR3 protein is CASSLEGGELFF. The J gene is TRBJ2-2, the V gene TRBV5-1. Per germline, CDR1 SGHRS and CDR2 YFSETQ. The CDR3 totals 12 residues.

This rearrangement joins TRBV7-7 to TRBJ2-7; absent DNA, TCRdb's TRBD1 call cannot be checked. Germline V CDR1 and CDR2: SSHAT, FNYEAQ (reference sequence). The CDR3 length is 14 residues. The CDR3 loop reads CASSLGRGEYEQYF.

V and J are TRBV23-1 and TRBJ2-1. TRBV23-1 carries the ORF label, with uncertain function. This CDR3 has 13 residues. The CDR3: CASSQSMDNEQFF.

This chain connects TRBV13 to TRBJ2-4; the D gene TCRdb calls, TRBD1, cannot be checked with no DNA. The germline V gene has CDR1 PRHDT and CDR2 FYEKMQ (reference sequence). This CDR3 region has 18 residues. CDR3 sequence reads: CASSSLGEVGKAKNIQYF.

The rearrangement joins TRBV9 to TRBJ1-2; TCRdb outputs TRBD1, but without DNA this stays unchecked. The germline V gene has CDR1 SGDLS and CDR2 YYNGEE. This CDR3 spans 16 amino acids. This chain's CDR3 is CASSGPPGPQKGGYTF.

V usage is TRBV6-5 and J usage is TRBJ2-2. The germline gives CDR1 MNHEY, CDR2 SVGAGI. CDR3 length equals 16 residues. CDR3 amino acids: CASSYSGGPNTGELFF.

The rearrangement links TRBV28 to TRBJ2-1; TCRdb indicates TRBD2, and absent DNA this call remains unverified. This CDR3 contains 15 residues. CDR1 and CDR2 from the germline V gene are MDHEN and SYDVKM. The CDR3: CASSPLQSGGAQQFF.

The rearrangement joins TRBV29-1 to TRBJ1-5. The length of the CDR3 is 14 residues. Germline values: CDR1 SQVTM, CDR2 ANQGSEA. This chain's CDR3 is CSGGTADMYQPQHF.

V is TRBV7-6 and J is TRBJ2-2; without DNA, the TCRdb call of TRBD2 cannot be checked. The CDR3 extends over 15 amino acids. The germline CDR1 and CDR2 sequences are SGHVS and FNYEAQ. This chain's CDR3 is CASSRASGGTGELFF.

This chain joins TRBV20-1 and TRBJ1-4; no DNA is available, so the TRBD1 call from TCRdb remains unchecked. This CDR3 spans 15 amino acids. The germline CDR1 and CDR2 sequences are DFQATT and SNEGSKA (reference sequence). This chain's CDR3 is CSAKNRDPGDEKLFF.

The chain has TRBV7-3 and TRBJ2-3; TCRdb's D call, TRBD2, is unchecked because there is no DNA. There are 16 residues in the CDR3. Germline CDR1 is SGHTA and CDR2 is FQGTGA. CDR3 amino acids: CASSSLAGAVADTQYF.

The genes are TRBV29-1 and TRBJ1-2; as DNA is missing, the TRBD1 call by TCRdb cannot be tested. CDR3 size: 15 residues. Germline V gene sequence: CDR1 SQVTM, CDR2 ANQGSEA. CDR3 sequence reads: CSVEDLGERSYGYTF.

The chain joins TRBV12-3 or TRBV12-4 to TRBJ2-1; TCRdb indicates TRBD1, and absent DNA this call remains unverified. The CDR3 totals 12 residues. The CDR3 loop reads CASSPRDNEQFF.

CDR3 sequence: CASSLVGLNSNQPQHF. The chain carries TRBV7-9 and TRBJ1-5. CDR1 and CDR2 (germline): SEHNR, FQNEAQ (reference sequence). CDR3 size: 16 residues. The whole variable domain, remainder taken from reference TRBV7-9 and TRBJ1-5, is DTGVSQNPRHKITKRGQNVTFRCDPISEHNRLYWYRQTLGQGPEFLTYFQNEAQLEKSRLLSDRFSAERPKGSFSTLEIQRTEQGDSAMYLCASSLVGLNSNQPQHFGDGTRLSIL.

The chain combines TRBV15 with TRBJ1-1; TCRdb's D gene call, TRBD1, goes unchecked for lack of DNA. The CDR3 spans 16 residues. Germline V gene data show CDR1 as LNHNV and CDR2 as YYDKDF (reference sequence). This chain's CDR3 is CATSRVETGENTEAFF.

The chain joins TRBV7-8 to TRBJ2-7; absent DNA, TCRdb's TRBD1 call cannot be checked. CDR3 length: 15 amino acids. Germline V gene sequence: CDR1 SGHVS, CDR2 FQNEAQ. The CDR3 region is CASSPLFQGAGEQYF.

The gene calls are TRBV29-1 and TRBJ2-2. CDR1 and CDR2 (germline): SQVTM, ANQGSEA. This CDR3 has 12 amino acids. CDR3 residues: CSVEDIGGELFF.

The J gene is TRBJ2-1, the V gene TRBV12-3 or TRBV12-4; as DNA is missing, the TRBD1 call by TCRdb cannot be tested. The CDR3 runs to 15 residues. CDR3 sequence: CASSTPSTAYNEQFF.

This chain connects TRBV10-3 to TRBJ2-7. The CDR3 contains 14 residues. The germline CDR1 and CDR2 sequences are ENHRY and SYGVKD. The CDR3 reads CAISEPSGSYEQYF.

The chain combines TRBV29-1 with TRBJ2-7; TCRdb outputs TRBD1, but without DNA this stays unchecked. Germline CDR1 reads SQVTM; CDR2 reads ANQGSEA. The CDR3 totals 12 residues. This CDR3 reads CSVEARAYEQYF.

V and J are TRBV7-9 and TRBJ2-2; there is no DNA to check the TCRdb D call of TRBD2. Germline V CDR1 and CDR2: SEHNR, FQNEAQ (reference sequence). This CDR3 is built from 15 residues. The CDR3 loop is CASSSSSAAGGELFF.

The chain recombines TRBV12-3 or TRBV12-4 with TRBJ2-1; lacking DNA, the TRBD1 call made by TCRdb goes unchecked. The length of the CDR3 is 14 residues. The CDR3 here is CASSPTGAYNEQFF.

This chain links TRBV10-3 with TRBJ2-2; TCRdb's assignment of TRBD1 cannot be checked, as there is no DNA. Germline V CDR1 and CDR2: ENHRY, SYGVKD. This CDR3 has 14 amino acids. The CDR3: CAVRGLSNTGELFF.

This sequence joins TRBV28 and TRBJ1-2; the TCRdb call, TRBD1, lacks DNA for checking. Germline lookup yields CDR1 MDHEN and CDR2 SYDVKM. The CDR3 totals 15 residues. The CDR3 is CATSNPGTGNYGYTF.